This TCR beta chain was captured in a study of identical twins. This clonotype was counted only a few times. What it binds is not known. This CDR3 has 15 residues. V lost 0 bases, J lost 5 bases, and 10 bases lay in between. Germline loops: CDR1 KGHSH, CDR2 LQKENI. TCRdb passed the 5' RACE reads through MiXCR, listing each CDR3 protein once. The sample carries about 890,000 distinct CDR3 sequences, 9% to 15% recorded once. Findings and limits, study-wide: Beta clonotypes that were abundant in cord blood contained fewer insertions, a pattern absent from memory repertoires.

Among all donors, each was a healthy Caucasian. The same data also contributed to another study, on yellow fever vaccine responses in identical twins. That work states: Twins' vaccine T cell responses were reported to seem partly convergent and partly personalized.

The sample taken for sequencing was PBMCs. The chain links TRBV18 to TRBJ2-2; a possible D gene is TRBD1 (6 bases). The origin of this receptor is a woman between 18 and 30 years old in good health. CDR3 sequence: CASSPPGTGTGELFF. The CDR3 DNA is TGTGCCAGCTCACCACCGGGTACAGGGACCGGGGAGCTGTTTTTT. Full variable domain (missing parts from reference TRBV18 and TRBJ2-2): NAGVMQNPRHLVRRRGQEARLRCSPMKGHSHVYWYRQLPEEGLKFMVYLQKENIIDESGMPKERFSAEFPKEGPSILRIQQVVRGDSAAYFCASSPPGTGTGELFFGEGSRLTVL.